Listed here are 30 T cell receptor beta chains from one sample, sequenced in a study of CXCR3-negative and CXCR3-positive naive CD8 T cells. cDNA libraries for TRB were generated by 5' RACE incorporating UMI labels. Each CDR3 protein gets one entry in TCRdb, which reprocessed the 5' RACE reads and gives no DNA. Its table lists 70,000 to 100,000 distinct CDR3 sequences. Sequencing input: naive CXCR3- CD8+ T cells from blood. Subset: CD45RO-CCR7+CD27+CD95- naive CD8+ T cells lacking CXCR3 (TNR3-). These receptors came from a human donor in good health. Some clones in this sample may be carry-over from other donors' samples.

The genes are TRBV6-1 and TRBJ2-7; there is no DNA to check the TCRdb D call of TRBD2. Germline CDR1 reads MNHNS; CDR2 reads SASEGT. The CDR3 is 15 amino acids. CDR3 amino acids: CASRLSGRTYYEQYF.

The gene calls are TRBV14 and TRBJ2-7; the TCRdb call, TRBD1, lacks DNA for checking. Germline CDR1 is SGHDN and CDR2 is FVKESK. CDR3 length: 13 residues. The CDR3 loop reads CASSQGTGLEQYF.

This chain links TRBV10-3 with TRBJ1-1. In germline, CDR1 is ENHRY, CDR2 SYGVKD. The CDR3 has 14 residues. The CDR3 protein is CAISENLVETEAFF.

The chain recombines TRBV6-1 with TRBJ2-1; absent DNA, TCRdb's TRBD1 call cannot be checked. The length of the CDR3 is 11 residues. The germline V gene has CDR1 MNHNS and CDR2 SASEGT. CDR3: CARGQGNEQFF.

This chain links TRBV29-1 with TRBJ2-7; TCRdb's D call, TRBD1, is unchecked because there is no DNA. This CDR3 has 18 residues. Germline V lookup: CDR1 SQVTM, CDR2 ANQGSEA. The CDR3 protein is CSVELILPGTGASYEQYF.

V gene TRBV29-1 combines with J gene TRBJ2-1; TCRdb reports TRBD2, a call that lacks DNA to check it against. Germline loops: CDR1 SQVTM, CDR2 ANQGSEA. The length of the CDR3 is 12 residues. Here the CDR3 reads CSVRREGHEQFF.

The chain is built from TRBV27 and TRBJ2-1; no DNA is available, so the TRBD1 call from TCRdb remains unchecked. CDR1 is MNHEY, CDR2 SMNVEV, per germline (reference sequence). The CDR3 covers 13 residues. The CDR3 loop reads CASSTDSYNEQFF.

The V gene is TRBV29-1, the J gene TRBJ2-2; TCRdb lists TRBD1, though no DNA is available to test this call. This CDR3 comprises 16 residues. Germline assignment: CDR1 SQVTM and CDR2 ANQGSEA. The CDR3 loop reads CSVNDPTGTVSGELFF.

This chain joins TRBV6-5 and TRBJ2-4; TCRdb calls TRBD1, which cannot be checked without DNA. CDR1 MNHEY and CDR2 SVGAGI come from the germline V gene. The CDR3 length is 17 residues. The CDR3 loop is CASSPRDPGISKNIQYF.

This rearrangement joins TRBV19 to TRBJ1-1. Germline loops: CDR1 LNHDA, CDR2 SQIVND (reference sequence). The CDR3 contains 13 residues. The CDR3 here is CASSYSLNTEAFF.

The chain combines TRBV4-1 with TRBJ2-7; TCRdb returns TRBD2, unconfirmable since there is no DNA. Germline CDR1 is MGHRA and CDR2 is YSYEKL. This CDR3 is built from 15 residues. This CDR3 reads CASSQVLAGGEEQYF.

The chain joins TRBV19 to TRBJ2-5. Germline assignment: CDR1 LNHDA and CDR2 SQIVND (reference sequence). This CDR3 region has 14 residues. CDR3 amino acids: CASSIEDGRETQYF.

The chain links TRBV21-1 to TRBJ2-1; as DNA is missing, the TRBD1 call by TCRdb cannot be tested. TRBV21-1 is labeled a pseudogene. CDR3 length: 16 amino acids. This CDR3 is CASSPRRDRENNEQFF.

Frequency places this clonotype as medium-sized (0.01 to 0.1%). This rearrangement joins TRBV29-1 to TRBJ2-3; the TRBD2 assignment by TCRdb is unverifiable without DNA. The germline gives CDR1 SQVTM, CDR2 ANQGSEA. The CDR3 loop spans 14 amino acids. This CDR3 is CSVAAREVADTQYF.

V gene TRBV5-4 combines with J gene TRBJ2-7. In germline, CDR1 is SGHNT, CDR2 YYREEE (reference sequence). This CDR3 has 13 amino acids. CDR3 residues: CASSLHVTGEQYF.

The V gene is TRBV12-3 or TRBV12-4, the J gene TRBJ2-5; TCRdb reports TRBD1, a call that lacks DNA to check it against. This CDR3 is built from 14 residues. The CDR3: CASSKLDRAETQYF.

The chain is built from TRBV5-1 and TRBJ1-2. This CDR3 is built from 13 residues. Germline V gives CDR1 SGHRS, CDR2 YFSETQ. CDR3 loop: CASSWDADYGYTF.

The chain links TRBV20-1 to TRBJ2-1; TCRdb's D call of TRBD1 is untestable without DNA. Germline CDR1 DFQATT, CDR2 SNEGSKA (reference sequence). This CDR3 contains 19 residues. The CDR3 sequence: CSATKTGTADYIPYNEQFF.

J is TRBJ1-1 and V is TRBV28; TCRdb designates TRBD1, a call that cannot be tested without DNA. This CDR3 is built from 17 residues. Germline-derived CDR1 and CDR2 are MDHEN and SYDVKM. The CDR3 loop is CASSLLSRGPLNTEAFF.

This chain links TRBV11-3 with TRBJ2-7; the TRBD1 assignment by TCRdb is unverifiable without DNA. The CDR3 contains 14 residues. The germline V gene encodes CDR1 SGHNT and CDR2 YENEEA. The CDR3: CASSLAPGSYEQYF.

The J gene is TRBJ1-3, the V gene TRBV18. The length of the CDR3 is 16 residues. Looked up from germline, CDR1 is KGHSH and CDR2 is LQKENI. The CDR3 reads CASSPMDIYSGNTIYF.

The chain links TRBV11-2 to TRBJ2-2; TCRdb outputs TRBD2, but without DNA this stays unchecked. The CDR3 consists of 16 residues. Looked up from germline, CDR1 is SGHAT and CDR2 is FQNNGV. This CDR3 is CASSLVRLAVTGELFF.

V usage is TRBV29-1 and J usage is TRBJ1-2; there is no DNA to check the TCRdb D call of TRBD1. Germline loops: CDR1 SQVTM, CDR2 ANQGSEA. This CDR3 region has 11 residues. The CDR3 is CSVETGQGYTF.

The chain employs TRBV29-1 and TRBJ2-1; TCRdb's D call of TRBD1 is untestable without DNA. Germline V CDR1 and CDR2: SQVTM, ANQGSEA. CDR3 length equals 15 residues. Here the CDR3 reads CSVEWSGDILGSKFF.

This rearrangement joins TRBV20-1 to TRBJ2-7; TCRdb's D call, TRBD2, is unchecked because there is no DNA. Looked up from germline, CDR1 is DFQATT and CDR2 is SNEGSKA (reference sequence). The CDR3 covers 16 residues. The CDR3 spells CSARDFGGLVPYGQYF.

V and J are TRBV28 and TRBJ2-1; TCRdb picks TRBD1, but there is no DNA to check that call. The germline gives CDR1 MDHEN, CDR2 SYDVKM. The CDR3 has 14 amino acids. This chain's CDR3 is CASSPGLGDNEQFF.

The gene calls are TRBV6-6 and TRBJ2-2. The length of the CDR3 is 15 residues. Germline V CDR1 and CDR2: MNHNY, SVGAGI (reference sequence). The CDR3 is CASSYSPDGPGELFF.

V is TRBV7-3 and J is TRBJ2-3; without DNA, the TCRdb call of TRBD2 cannot be checked. The germline gives CDR1 SGHTA, CDR2 FQGTGA. CDR3 length equals 16 residues. CDR3 sequence: CASSLNGGGMTDTQYF. Variable domain in full (rest from reference TRBV7-3 and TRBJ2-3): GAGVSQTPSNKVTEKGKYVELRCDPISGHTALYWYRQSLGQGPEFLIYFQGTGAADDSGLPNDRFFAVRPEGSVSTLKIQRTERGDSAVYLCASSLNGGGMTDTQYFGPGTRLTVL.

The chain joins TRBV27 to TRBJ2-1; TCRdb's assignment of TRBD1 cannot be checked, as there is no DNA. The CDR3 runs to 13 residues. Germline assignment: CDR1 MNHEY and CDR2 SMNVEV (reference sequence). This chain's CDR3 is CASRTVEGGEQFF.

The chain has TRBV5-1 and TRBJ2-5. The germline V gene encodes CDR1 SGHRS and CDR2 YFSETQ. The CDR3 runs to 14 residues. CDR3 sequence: CASRARSIQETQYF.